Below are 18 T cell receptor beta chains sequenced from a single sample in a study of blood T cells in healthy people across ages (dated by TCRdb to the mid-2010s). Receptor amplification or capture employed 5' RACE. The sample was run on an Illumina HiSeq 2500. The second PCR ran for about 7 to 11 cycles and used a J-beta primer mix along with a sample-barcoded 5' primer. Clones were called with MiXCR by TCRdb after fastp trimmed the public reads at Q25, and only in-frame beta chains were retained. For every CDR3 protein sequence, its rows merge into one entry that carries the most common genes and DNA. The sample has about 840,000 distinct CDR3 sequences on record, roughly 29% of them singletons. The top ten constitute roughly a tenth of the sample. The sample also formed part of further work on T cells of mothers and their children.

The sample was blood. The receptors derive from a woman aged 35 to 49 in good health.

V is TRBV19 and J is TRBJ1-4; D is unclear. The V end lost 4 bases, the J end lost 4 bases, and 13 bases lay between the germline ends. This CDR3 has 15 amino acids. CDR1 and CDR2 from the germline V gene are LNHDA and SQIVND (reference sequence). Here the CDR3 DNA reads TGTGCCAGTAGTAAGCGGACGGAGTATAATGAAAAACTGTTTTTT. Translated: CASSKRTEYNEKLFF.

The rearrangement links TRBV2 to TRBJ2-5; D possibly corresponds to TRBD1 (5 bases). From germline, CDR1 is SNHLY and CDR2 FYNNEI. V shed 1 base and J shed 4 bases, with 7 bases lying between them. The CDR3 is made up of 13 amino acids. The CDR3 DNA follows: TGTGCCAGCAGTGAAGAGGGGCCAGAGACCCAGTACTTC. Residues: CASSEEGPETQYF.

The sample holds many counts of this clonotype. The V call is TRBV3-1, the J call TRBJ2-7; D may be TRBD1 (5 bases). The CDR3 spans 15 residues. V shed 0 bases and J shed 2 bases, with 11 bases lying between them. From germline, CDR1 is LGHDT and CDR2 YNNKEL (reference sequence). The CDR3 DNA follows: TGTGCCAGCAGCCAAGACCCTGCCAGGGCCTACGAGCAGTACTTC. Its translation: CASSQDPARAYEQYF.

At least ten counts were recorded for this clonotype. The chain is built from TRBV12-3 or TRBV12-4 and TRBJ1-2; 7 bases map to TRBD1. Trimming took 6 bases from V and 4 from J; bases not matched to a gene: 11. The CDR3 contains 15 residues. CDR3 residues: CASSSGGALSYGYTF. As DNA, the CDR3 is TGTGCCAGCAGCTCAGGGGGGGCCTTATCCTATGGCTACACCTTC.

This CDR3 reads CAWSDRGLNLRGANVLTF. The DNA for the CDR3 is TGTGCCTGGAGTGACAGGGGGCTGAATCTGAGAGGGGCCAACGTCCTGACTTTC. This chain connects TRBV30 to TRBJ2-6, with TRBD1 identical over 9 bases. Germline V CDR1 and CDR2: GTSNPN, SVGIG (reference sequence). The CDR3 sequence is 18 residues long. With 1 base clipped from V and 4 bases from J, the junction kept 11 bases outside the gene matches.

As concerns this clonotype: Germline is not matched at one junction end, which may reflect a read error. The chain couples TRBV7-3 to TRBJ2-1; 9 bases agree with TRBD1. CDR3 length: 13 amino acids. Germline V CDR1 and CDR2: SGHTA, FQGTGA. In DNA form, the CDR3 reads TGTACCAGCAGCTTAGGGACAGGGAATGAGCAGTTCTTC. Amino acid sequence: CTSSLGTGNEQFF.

A word on this clonotype: The junction shows a germline mismatch at one end, possibly a read error. The chain joins TRBV28 to TRBJ2-5; D unresolved. The CDR3 length is 13 residues. The germline V gene has CDR1 MDHEN and CDR2 SYDVKM. CDR3 bases: TGTGCCGGCAGTTTACTGTACCAAGAGACCCAGTACTTC. Translating gives CAGSLLYQETQYF.

Turning to this clonotype: A much larger clone is a single base away; this may be a read error. This sequence joins TRBV6-5 and TRBJ2-1; D is possibly TRBD1 (6 bases). The end of the DNA aligns better with TRBJ2-7, so the J call may be wrong. Germline values: CDR1 MNHEY, CDR2 SVGAGI. The CDR3 totals 16 residues. The CDR3 DNA reads TGTGCCAGCAGTTCGAACAGGGTTTTGTCCTACAATGAGCAGTACTTC. It encodes CASSSNRVLSYNEQYF.

Comments on this clonotype: Just one base apart from a much larger clone, this may be a read error. This chain links TRBV20-1 with TRBJ2-5, with 10 bases identical to TRBD1. Germline assignment: CDR1 DFQATT and CDR2 SNEGSKA (reference sequence). The CDR3 totals 15 residues. CDR3 DNA sequence: TGCGGTGCTCCGGACAGGGGGAAATTTATAGAGACCCAGTACTTC. It codes for CGAPDRGKFIETQYF.

This clonotype came up a few times. The rearrangement joins TRBV20-1 to TRBJ1-6, with 11 bases that match TRBD1. The CDR3 is 15 amino acids. The J segment lost 7 bases and the V segment lost 6 bases, leaving 8 bases of the junction unmatched. CDR1 and CDR2 from the germline V gene are DFQATT and SNEGSKA (reference sequence). This chain's CDR3 is CSALPGQGVNSPLHF. CDR3 nucleotide sequence: TGCAGTGCCCTCCCGGGACAGGGGGTGAATTCACCCCTCCACTTT.

This clonotype has just one count. The V gene is TRBV20-1, the J gene TRBJ2-5; TRBD2 matches 9 bases. This CDR3 contains 18 residues. After removal of 8 bases from V and 1 base from J, the junction contained 20 bases not matched to a gene. Per the germline V gene, CDR1 is DFQATT and CDR2 is SNEGSKA (reference sequence). The CDR3 nucleotides are TGCAGTCCACATCGGGGGGGGTGGGCTAGCGGGACCCAAGAGACCCAGTACTTC. As protein: CSPHRGGWASGTQETQYF.

This clonotype turned up a few times. The J gene is TRBJ1-4, the V gene TRBV7-9; TRBD1 aligns across 9 bases. The CDR3 length is 16 residues. CDR1 and CDR2 from the germline V gene are SEHNR and FQNEAQ (reference sequence). V was clipped by 5 bases and J by 5 bases; unmatched bases: 9. CDR3 in amino acids: CASSLDRGARNEKLFF. CDR3 DNA sequence: TGTGCCAGCAGCCTCGACAGGGGGGCGCGAAATGAAAAACTGTTTTTT.

Worth noting for this clonotype: A read error is possible here, since a much larger clone lies one base away. This sequence joins TRBV20-1 and TRBJ1-4, with D possibly being TRBD1 (5 bases). The CDR3 length is 13 residues. Germline loops: CDR1 DFQATT, CDR2 SNEGSKA (reference sequence). CDR3 amino acids: CGASGQGNEKLFF. CDR3 sequence (DNA): TGCGGTGCTAGTGGGCAGGGAAATGAAAAACTGTTTTTT.

The rearrangement joins TRBV4-3 to TRBJ2-7, with 9 bases aligning to TRBD1. The V gene's germline CDR1 is LGHNA and CDR2 YSLEER. Germline trimming cut 0 bases from V and 10 bases from J; bases unmatched to any gene: 10. This CDR3 spans 15 amino acids. Here the CDR3 DNA reads TGCGCCAGCAGCCAAGAGGGGACAGGGTCAGGGGCCCAGTACTTC. As protein: CASSQEGTGSGAQYF.

This clonotype was seen repeatedly, ten times or more. The V and J genes are TRBV27 and TRBJ1-5; the D is unclear. This CDR3 spans 14 amino acids. Germline values: CDR1 MNHEY, CDR2 SMNVEV (reference sequence). Between the trimmed V and J ends, which lost 5 bases and 7 bases, there was a span of 15 bases. This chain's CDR3 is CASSPYSADQPQHF. CDR3 in DNA: TGTGCCAGCAGTCCGTATTCAGCAGACCAGCCCCAGCATTTT.

This clonotype was recorded many times. The CDR3 DNA is TGTGCCAGCACCGTGACTAGCGAGACCCAGTACTTC. Translation: CASTVTSETQYF. The gene calls are TRBV12-3 or TRBV12-4 and TRBJ2-5, with 7 bases fitting TRBD2. Trimming at V came to 7 bases and at J to 5 bases, leaving 4 bases not matched to a gene. The length of the CDR3 is 12 residues.

Remarks on this clonotype: Mismatch with germline at one junction end may stem from a read error. The chain is built from TRBV14 and TRBJ2-7; 10 nucleotides match TRBD1. The CDR3 covers 13 residues. From germline, CDR1 is SGHDN and CDR2 FVKESK. The CDR3, as DNA: TGTGCCAGCAGCCAAGAACGACAGGGGGCATTGGCCTTC. Protein sequence: CASSQERQGALAF.

V is TRBV14 and J is TRBJ2-7; 7 nucleotides line up with TRBD1. The germline gives CDR1 SGHDN, CDR2 FVKESK. J gave up 7 bases and V 0 bases, and 3 bases lay outside the gene matches. This CDR3 has 13 amino acids. In DNA form, the CDR3 reads TGTGCCAGCAGCCAAGATAGGGGACAGGAGCAGTACTTC. Its translation: CASSQDRGQEQYF.